Below are 30 T cell receptor beta chains sequenced from a single sample in a study of cytomegalovirus exposure and HLA in healthy donors. Amplification used 60 Vbeta primers and 13 Jbeta primers. Sequenced by immunoSEQ multiplex PCR; TCRdb stores in-frame clones only, minus some. The sample includes 93,000 or so clones. Sequencing used PBMCs. These receptors were collected from a man aged 35-49 years in good health and CMV-seronegative.

V usage is TRBV4-3 and J usage is TRBJ2-7; TRBD2 aligns across 7 bases. V trimming: 1 base; J trimming: 1 base; junction bases outside the gene matches: 4. The CDR3 sequence is 15 residues long. The germline gives CDR1 LGHNA, CDR2 YSLEER. CDR3 loop: CASSQGLAASYEQYF. In DNA form, the CDR3 reads TGCGCCAGCAGCCAAGGCCTAGCGGCGTCCTACGAGCAGTACTTC.

This sequence joins TRBV5-1 and TRBJ1-6; the D gene is possibly TRBD1 (6 bases). The length of the CDR3 is 16 residues. Germline V gene lookup returns CDR1 SGHRS and CDR2 YFSETQ. Trimming pared 0 bases from V and 13 bases from J, leaving 20 bases between. The CDR3 region has the DNA TGCGCCAGCAGCTTGGGACAGGCTCTAAGAAAGGGTCCCCTCCACTTT. Translated, it gives CASSLGQALRKGPLHF.

This chain connects TRBV6-1 to TRBJ1-2; D possibly corresponds to TRBD1 (6 bases). V shed 2 bases and J shed 4 bases, with 26 bases lying between them. Germline V gene data show CDR1 as MNHNS and CDR2 as SASEGT. The CDR3 is made up of 19 amino acids. The CDR3 DNA reads as TGTGCCAGCAGTGAAAGCGACAGGACCCCACCGTTCCCTACCTATGGCTACACCTTC. Protein: CASSESDRTPPFPTYGYTF.

V gene TRBV11-3 combines with J gene TRBJ2-1, with 7 bases identical to TRBD2. The CDR3 has 13 amino acids. Trimming cost V 1 base and J 7 bases; bases outside gene matches: 1. Germline V CDR1 and CDR2: SGHNT, YENEEA. CDR3 loop: CASSLGGGNEQFF. The CDR3 nucleotides are TGTGCCAGCAGCTTAGGCGGGGGAAATGAGCAGTTCTTC. The whole variable domain, filled in from reference TRBV11-3 and TRBJ2-1, reads EAGVVQSPRYKIIEKKQPVAFWCNPISGHNTLYWYLQNLGQGPELLIRYENEEAVDDSQLPKDRFSAERLKGVDSTLKIQPAELGDSAVYLCASSLGGGNEQFFGPGTRLTVL.

The chain couples TRBV7-8 to TRBJ1-5, with a possible D match to TRBD1 (5 bases). The CDR3 runs 14 residues. Germline CDR1 reads SGHVS; CDR2 reads FQNEAQ. V gave up 5 bases and J gave up 2 bases, with 10 bases separating them. Here the CDR3 DNA reads TGTGCCAGCAGCCAGCAAGGGGGCAATCAGCCCCAGCATTTT. This gives the protein CASSQQGGNQPQHF.

The chain employs TRBV18 and TRBJ2-3; TRBD2 might be the D (5 bases). Deletions cut 3 bases from V and 8 bases from J, with 12 bases between. Germline-derived CDR1 and CDR2 are KGHSH and LQKENI. The CDR3 runs 13 residues. The CDR3 protein is CASSPSASSTQYF. The CDR3 bases are TGTGCCAGCTCACCCTCAGCTAGCTCTACGCAGTATTTT.

The V and J genes are TRBV9 and TRBJ2-5; a possible D gene is TRBD2 (7 bases). Trimming stripped 0 bases from V and 4 bases from J, with 13 bases between. CDR3 length: 15 residues. Germline loops: CDR1 SGDLS, CDR2 YYNGEE. CDR3 amino acids: CASSVGGGRGETQYF. The CDR3 DNA reads TGTGCCAGCAGCGTAGGGGGGGGCCGGGGAGAGACCCAGTACTTC.

This chain connects TRBV15 to TRBJ2-2, with D possibly TRBD2 on 6 matching bases. Per germline, CDR1 LNHNV and CDR2 YYDKDF (reference sequence). The CDR3 length is 15 residues. Trimming pared 0 bases from V and 8 bases from J, leaving 13 bases between. The CDR3 bases are TGTGCCACCAGCAGAGAGCAGCTAGCGTCTGGGGAGCTGTTTTTT. Translating gives CATSREQLASGELFF.

This chain links TRBV7-6 with TRBJ2-5, with D perhaps matching TRBD2 (5 bases). CDR3 size: 16 residues. Germline V gene sequence: CDR1 SGHVS, CDR2 FNYEAQ. Trimming shortened V by 0 bases and J by 8 bases, and 19 bases separated the two germline ends. CDR3 residues: CASSLAQRASSGTQYF. Here the CDR3 DNA reads TGTGCCAGCAGCTTAGCGCAGAGAGCCAGTTCGGGAACCCAGTACTTC.

J is TRBJ2-1 and V is TRBV5-1; TRBD2 matches at 8 bases. This CDR3 comprises 16 residues. The V and J ends lost 0 bases and 6 bases, in that order; junction bases with no gene match: 8. Looked up from germline, CDR1 is SGHRS and CDR2 is YFSETQ. In DNA, the CDR3 is TGCGCCAGCAGCTTGGCCGGGACGGGGGGGCTCAATGAGCAGTTCTTC. It translates to CASSLAGTGGLNEQFF.

The chain joins TRBV7-2 to TRBJ2-6; a weak D match, TRBD2 (7 bases). The CDR3 spans 15 residues. Deletions cut 5 bases from V and 6 bases from J, with 14 bases between. In germline, CDR1 is SGHTA, CDR2 FQGNSA. CDR3 residues: CASSRRGGEANVLTF. CDR3 coding DNA: TGTGCCAGCAGCCGAAGGGGGGGGGAGGCCAACGTCCTGACTTTC.

The CDR3 DNA follows: TGCAGCGTTGAGAGCAAAAACATTCAGTACTTC. It encodes CSVESKNIQYF. This chain connects TRBV29-1 to TRBJ2-4; D is unresolved. CDR1 and CDR2 (germline): SQVTM, ANQGSEA. This CDR3 comprises 11 residues. Trimming cost V 3 bases and J 3 bases, with 3 bases left between them.

The rearrangement links TRBV9 to TRBJ2-7; a possible D gene is TRBD2 (5 bases). V lost 5 bases and J lost 1, with 13 bases in between. This CDR3 is built from 14 residues. The germline CDR1 and CDR2 sequences are SGDLS and YYNGEE. This chain's CDR3 is CASSEGGPSYEQYF. DNA for the CDR3: TGTGCCAGCAGTGAGGGCGGGCCTTCCTACGAGCAGTACTTC.

The chain recombines TRBV7-2 with TRBJ1-5; the match to TRBD1 covers 9 bases. The CDR3 covers 15 residues. Per germline, CDR1 SGHTA and CDR2 FQGNSA. Trimming cost V 5 bases and J 5 bases; bases outside gene matches: 7. The CDR3 DNA sequence: TGTGCCAGCAGCAGAGGGACAGGGAGGGATCAGCCCCAGCATTTT. Translation gives CASSRGTGRDQPQHF.

The CDR3 loop reads CASSSHGGGNTGELFF. The CDR3, as DNA: TGTGCCAGCAGCTCCCACGGCGGGGGGAACACCGGGGAGCTGTTTTTT. The chain couples TRBV5-6 to TRBJ2-2; 7 bases fit TRBD2. The germline gives CDR1 SGHDT, CDR2 YYEEEE. The V segment lost 3 bases and the J segment 1 base; nucleotides outside the gene matches: 6. The CDR3 is 16 residues long.

The CDR3, as DNA: TGTGCCAGCAGCTCACTACAGGGTTTACAAGAGACCCAGTACTTC. Translated: CASSSLQGLQETQYF. The rearrangement joins TRBV7-8 to TRBJ2-5; weak D call: TRBD1 (6 bases). The CDR3 length is 15 residues. Trimming stripped 4 bases from V and 2 bases from J, with 14 bases between. Germline V gene data show CDR1 as SGHVS and CDR2 as FQNEAQ.

This chain links TRBV18 with TRBJ1-2; D uncertain. The CDR3 is made up of 14 amino acids. V shed 3 bases and J shed 4 bases, with 12 bases lying between them. Germline lookup yields CDR1 KGHSH and CDR2 LQKENI. This CDR3 reads CASSPYEVGYGYTF. CDR3 bases: TGTGCCAGCTCACCGTACGAGGTTGGCTATGGCTACACCTTC.

This chain uses TRBV7-9 with TRBJ2-7; a weak D match, TRBD1 (6 bases). The CDR3 is made up of 14 amino acids. Germline CDR1 SEHNR, CDR2 FQNEAQ (reference sequence). Trimming removed 1 base at V and 6 bases at J, with 13 bases between. Written as DNA, the CDR3 is TGTGCCAGCAGCTTAGATCTCGCAGGGGTCGAGCAGTACTTC. Translating it yields CASSLDLAGVEQYF.

This chain links TRBV27 with TRBJ2-1; TRBD2 aligns across 10 bases. V was pared by 5 bases and J by 3 bases, with 1 base of the junction left unmatched. The CDR3 sequence is 14 residues long. Looked up from germline, CDR1 is MNHEY and CDR2 is SMNVEV (reference sequence). CDR3 coding DNA: TGTGCCAGCAGTGGGACTAGCGACTACAATGAGCAGTTCTTC. Translation gives CASSGTSDYNEQFF.

This chain links TRBV30 with TRBJ2-1; D perhaps matches TRBD2 (6 bases). V lost 5 bases and J 4 bases, leaving 18 bases between the germline ends. CDR3 size: 15 residues. Germline V gives CDR1 GTSNPN, CDR2 SVGIG (reference sequence). The CDR3 DNA reads TGTGCCTGGGTGGGAGGCCCTGGGGGTTACAATGAGCAGTTCTTC. Protein product: CAWVGGPGGYNEQFF.

The rearrangement links TRBV5-1 to TRBJ1-2; 8 bases line up with TRBD1. From germline, CDR1 is SGHRS and CDR2 YFSETQ. The CDR3 extends over 14 amino acids. Losses at the gene ends were 4 bases for V and 4 bases for J; bases not matched to a gene: 6. CDR3 protein: CASSAGQEIYGYTF. CDR3 sequence (DNA): TGCGCCAGCAGCGCGGGACAGGAGATCTATGGCTACACCTTC.

This chain connects TRBV18 to TRBJ2-7; possibly TRBD1 for D (5 bases). This CDR3 has 16 amino acids. V was pared by 0 bases and J by 2 bases, with 14 bases between. Germline V gives CDR1 KGHSH, CDR2 LQKENI. The CDR3 loop reads CASSPPEGEKTYEQYF. For the CDR3, the DNA is TGTGCCAGCTCACCACCGGAAGGGGAAAAAACCTACGAGCAGTACTTC. Drawing the rest from reference TRBV18 and TRBJ2-7, the complete variable domain is NAGVMQNPRHLVRRRGQEARLRCSPMKGHSHVYWYRQLPEEGLKFMVYLQKENIIDESGMPKERFSAEFPKEGPSILRIQQVVRGDSAAYFCASSPPEGEKTYEQYFGPGTRLTVT.

This rearrangement joins TRBV10-1 to TRBJ2-1; 7 nucleotides agree with TRBD2. J lost 10 bases, V lost 3 bases, and 6 bases had no gene match. The germline CDR1 and CDR2 sequences are WNHNN and SYGVQD (reference sequence). This CDR3 region has 13 residues. The CDR3 region is CASSEIRGGEQFF. The CDR3 DNA reads as TGCGCCAGCAGTGAAATACGGGGAGGGGAGCAGTTCTTC.

About this clone: Likely a read error: the CDR3 ends without its conserved phenylalanine or tryptophan. The chain uses TRBV9 and TRBJ1-2; 7 bases are a match to TRBD1. Germline V gene lookup returns CDR1 SGDLS and CDR2 YYNGEE. Unmatched junction bases numbered 8, after V lost 6 bases and J lost 3 bases. There are 14 residues in the CDR3. CDR3: CASNPGQFDYGYTL. The CDR3 DNA sequence: TGTGCCAGCAACCCGGGACAGTTTGACTATGGCTACACCCTC.

V usage is TRBV6-6 and J usage is TRBJ1-1; a possible D gene is TRBD1 (6 bases). Between the trimmed V and J ends, which lost 7 bases and 9 bases, there was a span of 21 bases. CDR1 is MNHNY and CDR2 is SVGAGI in the germline V gene (reference sequence). The CDR3 is made up of 14 amino acids. CDR3 nucleotides: TGTGCCAGCATTCCTTCTTTTGCGACAGGACAAGCTTTCTTT. This gives the protein CASIPSFATGQAFF.

V gene TRBV11-2 combines with J gene TRBJ1-2, with D maybe TRBD1 (5 bases). The V gene's germline CDR1 is SGHAT and CDR2 FQNNGV. This CDR3 is 16 amino acids long. V was cut by 5 bases and J by 2 bases, with 18 bases left in between. The chain's CDR3 is CASSPFAKGLNYGYTF. Here the CDR3 DNA reads TGTGCCAGCAGCCCCTTCGCGAAGGGACTCAACTATGGCTACACCTTC.

V and J are TRBV30 and TRBJ2-5; possible D gene TRBD2, 5 bases. The ends were cut back, 4 bases at V and 11 bases at J, with 20 bases in the middle. The length of the CDR3 is 13 residues. From germline, CDR1 is GTSNPN and CDR2 SVGIG (reference sequence). CDR3 residues: CAWNPSTLGEQYF. As DNA, the CDR3 is TGTGCCTGGAACCCTAGCACCCTCGGGGAGCAGTACTTC.

V and J are TRBV7-6 and TRBJ2-1; 7 bases align to TRBD1. Germline values: CDR1 SGHVS, CDR2 FNYEAQ. Losses at the gene ends were 0 bases for V and 0 bases for J; bases not matched to a gene: 5. This CDR3 is 17 amino acids long. The CDR3 region is CASSLAIGDSSYNEQFF. DNA of the CDR3: TGTGCCAGCAGCTTAGCGATTGGGGACAGCTCCTACAATGAGCAGTTCTTC.

The J gene is TRBJ1-4, the V gene TRBV7-6; TRBD1 might be the D (5 bases). This CDR3 has 14 residues. Deletions cut 0 bases from V and 7 bases from J, with 9 bases between. Germline V gene data show CDR1 as SGHVS and CDR2 as FNYEAQ. The CDR3 DNA sequence: TGTGCCAGCAGCTTAGCGGGGCCCCTTGAAAAACTGTTTTTT. This codes for CASSLAGPLEKLFF.

This chain uses TRBV6-5 with TRBJ1-2; the D gene is possibly TRBD1 (5 bases). Germline assignment: CDR1 MNHEY and CDR2 SVGAGI. The CDR3 spans 15 residues. Trimming took off 0 bases at V and 5 bases at J, with 13 bases between the two ends. CDR3 region: CASSYSPRQLYGYTF. The CDR3 DNA sequence: TGTGCCAGCAGTTACTCGCCGAGACAGCTATATGGCTACACCTTC.